This TCR beta chain originates from a study of beta chain features in type 1 diabetes (dated by TCRdb to between 2017 and 2018). Regarding the complete study: No differences in mean age, gender distribution, total cell number or subset yield were found between patients and healthy donors. A total of about 100,000,000 sorted cells were examined across all samples, and RNA yield correlated strongly with the number of cells per subset. Regulatory and stem cell-like memory subsets were isolated from only 8 patients and about eight healthy donors, whereas naive and central memory subsets came from all 30 or so donors. The study compared TCRB repertoires of sorted circulating CD4+ T cell subsets between recently diagnosed type 1 diabetes patients and matched healthy donors.

Overall study results and their limits: Because cDNA rather than genomic DNA was sequenced, highly expressing activated cells could have been over-represented, although no difference in activation and CD3 levels was found between groups. In all four CD4+ subsets, TCRB CDR3 length was moderately but significantly shorter in type 1 diabetes patients. HLA sub-analyses involved small numbers of individuals, so any influence of HLA type on TCRB rearrangement remained unresolved. Naive, central memory and regulatory TCRB repertoires appeared more similar among patients than among healthy donors. Fewer insertions and more nucleotide deletions at VDJ recombination sites were observed in patients with type 1 diabetes, implying thymic rearrangement abnormalities. PCR may preferentially amplify shorter templates, but because patient and control samples were amplified and corrected together, any resulting skew would affect both groups equally.

As to this clone: Its antigen has not been determined. Base qualities are missing; no much larger clone stands one base away.

The entire isolated RNA was reverse transcribed using the High Capacity cDNA Reverse Transcription Kit, and thus expressed TCRB transcripts were sequenced. Deep immunoSEQ sequencing was applied to naive, central memory and regulatory T cell samples, giving an average of roughly 3.5 million total reads per sample. After sorted cells were lysed in RLT buffer, RNA was extracted with DNase-treated RNeasy Micro or Mini kits, with the choice depending on cell number. To prevent cross-contamination, every cell subset was processed on its own, while patient and healthy donor samples were processed together. The immunoSEQ multiplex PCR was used to amplify TCRB sequences from cDNA, yielding 87-bp fragments that span the CDR3 region. Amplicons were sequenced on the Illumina HiSeq platform. From the authors' description of their analysis: PCR bias was corrected computationally using synthetic template baselines, and reads within Hamming distance 2 were collapsed, with unmergeable singletons discarded. By aligning reads against IMGT, V, D and J genes, CDR3 length, and insertions or deletions at six rearrangement sites were assigned. Within each subset, clonotype counts were normalized to sorted cell number, and only after that were true diversity and Gini coefficients computed with the tcR R package. Repertoire sharing was quantified using the overlap coefficient calculated on TCRB nucleotide sequences. Out-of-frame TCRB sequences from naive cells were analyzed to stand in for the pre-selection repertoire. TCRdb mirrors the immuneACCESS table, restricted to in-frame sequences. Some clones are absent from its copies; in checked studies, under half trace to an unresolved V gene, and the reason for the others is unknown. Clonal size and the V and J genes are those of that table, whereas D and trimming came from the DNA. For this sample the table gives roughly 730,000 clones, of which roughly 12% were detected only once. The top ten clones comprise about 0.02% of the sample.

A single peripheral blood draw of around 120 mL on average was collected from each donor into heparinised tubes. A BD FACSAria II and a panel including CD45RO, CCR7, CD25, CD127, CD95 and CD27 were used to sort naive, central memory, regulatory and stem cell-like memory CD4+ T cells. Purity was above 95% for every sorted population. Right away, PBMCs were isolated by Lymphoprep density gradient centrifugation and were stained directly, with no culture step. Samples were stained and sorted in pairs, with one healthy donor and one patient per experiment, so that batch effects were minimized. Its CDR3 holds 16 amino acids, cysteine through phenylalanine. Left in the record is the CDR3 DNA by itself, 48 bases read in frame from the first base. From the germline V gene, CDR1 is KGHSH and CDR2 is LQKENI. V drops 3 bases and J drops 1 base, leaving 15 bases in between.

The TCR was taken from a man younger than 35 with type 1 diabetes. This receptor chain uses TRBV18 and TRBJ1-1; the D segment could be TRBD1, given 5 matching bases. Specimen: naive CD4+ T cells from blood. The cell subset or site label, read with the paper, signifies: true naive CD4+ T cells. The CDR3 region reads CASSPPGGGTNTEAFF. The nucleotides are TGTGCCAGCTCACCGCCTGGTGGGGGAACGAACACTGAAGCTTTCTTT.